This TCR beta chain originates from a study of T cell clonality in common variable immunodeficiency. Broader study findings: Reportedly, TCR beta sequences from common variable immunodeficiency showed fewer deletions and N-nucleotide insertions.

CDR1 and CDR2 from the germline V gene are SGHRS and YFSETQ. J lost 2 bases, V lost 4 bases, and 7 bases had no gene match. The CDR3 runs to 15 residues. About this clone itself: Its antigen is still unknown. The read ends 3 residues before the CDR3 terminus; that terminus is restored from the germline J gene.

Control and CVID samples contributed equal amounts of genomic DNA. Measured with immunoSEQ multiplex PCR; TCRdb has only the in-frame clones, and not every one. The sample was found to contain some 22,000 clones, and every one recurs. Sequenced input: peripheral blood mononuclear cells. The receptor was isolated from a human donor with common variable immunodeficiency. The chain joins TRBV5-1 to TRBJ2-7; TRBD1 matches at 9 bases. The covered CDR3 bases are TGCGCCAGCAGCGGGGGACAGGGTGCCCCCTACGAG. Translating it yields CASSGGQGAPYE. The full CDR3 is CASSGGQGAPYEQYF.